The entry below gives a single TCR beta chain sequence along with its context. Germline values: CDR1 LGHNA, CDR2 YNFKEQ. J lost 0 bases, V lost 3 bases, and 6 bases had no gene match. CDR3 length: 17 residues. The data are from a study of cytomegalovirus exposure and HLA in healthy donors. Only in-frame clones appear in the TCRdb table, and some are missing; sequencing was by immunoSEQ multiplex PCR. The data show under 250,000 clones, 75% to 95% seen once. The receptor comes from a woman aged 18-29 years in good health and CMV-seronegative. Sequenced sample: PBMCs. The V and J genes are TRBV4-2 and TRBJ2-3, with 10 bases lining up with TRBD2. The CDR3 sequence: CASSHTTSGPSTDTQYF. The CDR3 DNA reads TGTGCCAGCAGCCACACGACTAGCGGGCCTAGCACAGATACGCAGTATTTT.